The text below deals with one T cell receptor (beta chain). This clone has just a few counts. Its antigen target is currently unknown. No much larger clone exists at a distance of one base, and base qualities are not known. This sample was taken from a study of blood T cell repertoires in COVID-19 (dated by TCRdb to about 2020). In terms of the full investigation: The collaborator samples originated in the United States, Italy and Spain and spanned the acute and convalescent phases of COVID-19. The prospective study material was composed of cDNA or gDNA derived from T cells, B-cell-depleted T cells, or PBMCs. The sample metadata nearly always contained a de-identified subject ID, COVID-19 status, age in years and sex. Samples were obtained from the ongoing ImmuneRACE study (first 160 participants) and from over 1,000 subjects provided by 6 global collaborators. The dataset comprised deeply sampled blood TCRbeta repertoires from subjects exposed to, actively infected with, or recovered from COVID-19. The repertoires were made available in a free public database intended to serve as a resource for research on the immune response to SARS-CoV-2. Where available, HLA class I and class II types were taken from metadata supplied by the sample provider and were not determined by assay-based typing.

Whole blood was collected in K2EDTA tubes by collaborating institutions according to the institutions' own protocols. For TCRbeta analysis, collaborators shipped samples in one of three forms: frozen whole blood, isolated PBMCs, or DNA extracted from either of those sample types. TCRbeta CDR3 regions were amplified from genomic DNA using the immunoSEQ Assay, a bias-controlled multiplex PCR. For the original study's pipeline: Within the assay, amplification of reference gene primers was used to estimate how many nucleated cells each sample contained. To quantify the absolute abundance of each unique TCRbeta CDR3 rearrangement, sequence reads were collapsed and filtered. For each sample, productive Simpson clonality was calculated as the square root of Simpson's diversity index across productive rearrangements. TCRdb obtained this table from immuneACCESS and retained in-frame rearrangements with V and J assigned. These tables miss some clones; where compared with another copy, unresolved V genes account for less than half of the shortfall, and the remainder is unexplained. The D gene and trimming were derived from the DNA, and the V and J assignments and clone size from that table. The table for this sample lists about 44,000 clones; more than 65% of them were counted only once. The ten top clones hold 4% to 5.5% of the sample.

The research as a whole found: The amount of clinical and demographic metadata varied by source and participant and was provided uncurated.

The CDR3 measures 13 amino acids from cysteine to phenylalanine. Kept here is only the CDR3 DNA, which spans 39 bases and is read in frame from base 1. From the germline V gene, CDR1 is MGHDK and CDR2 is SYGVNS. V lost 6 bases and J lost 4 bases; the stretch between them is 9 bases long. The source is a woman aged 65 to 85 with acute or convalescent COVID-19. The chain employs TRBV25-1 and TRBJ2-2, with the D gene not clear enough to name. Input material: peripheral blood. Here is the DNA: TGTGCCAGCAGACTCCCTGTCACCGGGGAGCTGTTTTTT. Its protein product is CASRLPVTGELFF.